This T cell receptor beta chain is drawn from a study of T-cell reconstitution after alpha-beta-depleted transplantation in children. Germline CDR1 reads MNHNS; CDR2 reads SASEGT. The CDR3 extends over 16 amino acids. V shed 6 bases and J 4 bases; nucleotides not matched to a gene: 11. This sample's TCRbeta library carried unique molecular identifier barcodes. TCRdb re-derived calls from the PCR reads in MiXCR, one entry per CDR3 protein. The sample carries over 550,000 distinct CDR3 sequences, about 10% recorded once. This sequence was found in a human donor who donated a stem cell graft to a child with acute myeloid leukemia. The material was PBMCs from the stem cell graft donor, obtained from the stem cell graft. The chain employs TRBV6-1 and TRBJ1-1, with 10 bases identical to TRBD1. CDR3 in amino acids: CASSPNDRDRGTEAFF. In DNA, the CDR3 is TGTGCCAGCAGCCCCAATGACCGGGACAGGGGCACTGAAGCTTTCTTT.